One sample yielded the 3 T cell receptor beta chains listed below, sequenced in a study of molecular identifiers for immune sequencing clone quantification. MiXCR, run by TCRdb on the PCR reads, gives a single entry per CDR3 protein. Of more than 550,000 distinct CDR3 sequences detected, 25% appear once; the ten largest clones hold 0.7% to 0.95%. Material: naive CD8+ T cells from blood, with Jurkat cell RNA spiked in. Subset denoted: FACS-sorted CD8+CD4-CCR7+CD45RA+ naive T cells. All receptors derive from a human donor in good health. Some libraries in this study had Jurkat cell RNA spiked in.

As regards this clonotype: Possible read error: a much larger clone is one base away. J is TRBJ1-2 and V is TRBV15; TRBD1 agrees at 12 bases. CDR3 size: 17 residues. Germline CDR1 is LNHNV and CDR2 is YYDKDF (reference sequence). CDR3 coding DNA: TGTGCCACCAGCAGATCCGGGGGACAGGGGGCTTTCTATGGCCACACCTTC. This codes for CATSRSGGQGAFYGHTF.

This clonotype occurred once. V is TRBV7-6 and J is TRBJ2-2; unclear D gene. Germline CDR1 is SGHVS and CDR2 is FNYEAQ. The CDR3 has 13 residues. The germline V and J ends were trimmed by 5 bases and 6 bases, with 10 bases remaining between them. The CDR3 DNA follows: TGTGCCAGCAGCCCAGCCACCGCCGGGGAGCTGTTTTTT. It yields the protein CASSPATAGELFF. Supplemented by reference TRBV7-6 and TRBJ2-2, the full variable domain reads GAGVSQSPRYKVTKRGQDVALRCDPISGHVSLYWYRQALGQGPEFLTYFNYEAQQDKSGLPNDRFSAERPEGSISTLTIQRTEQRDSAMYRCASSPATAGELFFGEGSRLTVL.

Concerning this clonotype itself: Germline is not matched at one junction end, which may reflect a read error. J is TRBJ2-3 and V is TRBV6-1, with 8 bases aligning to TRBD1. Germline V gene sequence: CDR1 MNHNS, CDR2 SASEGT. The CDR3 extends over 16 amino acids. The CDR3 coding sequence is TGTGCCAGCAAACCAACAGGGGGTCCCTTCACAGATACGCGGTATTTT. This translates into CASKPTGGPFTDTRYF.